This TCR beta chain was retrieved from a study of regulatory T cells in long-lasting Graves disease. Study outcomes and limitations: Patients with persistent disease showed a bias toward TRBV28, TRBJ1-2 and TRBJ2-5.

This clonotype was observed many times. Its cognate antigen is unknown. V gave up 0 bases and J gave up 5 bases, with 8 bases separating them. The CDR3 runs 14 residues. The germline V gene has CDR1 MNHNS and CDR2 SASEGT. Stated time point: persistent/refractory GD, antithyroid drugs over 5 years with positive TRAb. RNA isolated from PBMCs was used to make the TCR library. To make TCR beta libraries, researchers used iRepertoire HTBI primers and Arm-PCR of CDR3 regions. TCRdb analysed the multiplex PCR reads with MiXCR anew, one entry per CDR3 protein. The sample has 500,000 to 800,000 distinct CDR3 sequences; about 32% are singletons.

This sample comprised peripheral blood mononuclear cells (PBMCs), obtained when the disease was refractory, from a patient treated with antithyroid drugs. The chain is built from TRBV6-1 and TRBJ1-5; D remains ambiguous. The TCR comes from a female donor with Graves disease. For the CDR3, the DNA is TGTGCCAGCAGTGAAGCGAACAATTATCAGCCCCAGCATTTT. Protein product: CASSEANNYQPQHF.